Following are 30 T cell receptor beta chains from one sample sequenced in a study of T cell repertoires in cytomegalovirus infection (dated by TCRdb to about 2019). Reads for this sample came from an Illumina HiSeq 1500. TCRdb cleaned the public reads at Q25 with fastp, built clones with MiXCR and kept in-frame beta chains. CDR3 protein sequences are deduplicated, and each keeps its most common genes and DNA. Counted in this sample were about 740,000 distinct CDR3 sequences; approximately 34% of them appeared once. 2.5% to 3.5% of the sample comes from the top ten. Material: PBMCs. Source of these receptors: a human donor in good health (CMV status not recorded). Some clones in this sample may be carry-over from other donors' samples.

The chain is built from TRBV7-8 and TRBJ1-1; D remains ambiguous. The V end lost 4 bases, the J end lost 0 bases, and 12 bases lay between the germline ends. Germline V gene lookup returns CDR1 SGHVS and CDR2 FQNEAQ. CDR3 size: 15 residues. CDR3 nucleotide sequence: TGTGCCAGCAGCTGGAAGACCACCTTGAACACTGAAGCTTTCTTT. Protein product: CASSWKTTLNTEAFF.

CDR3 sequence (DNA): TGTGCCAGCATCATTGGAAACACCATATATTTT. Amino acid sequence: CASIIGNTIYF. V gene TRBV28 combines with J gene TRBJ1-3; D not resolved. Trimming removed 7 bases at V and 3 bases at J, with 4 bases between. Germline CDR1 MDHEN, CDR2 SYDVKM. CDR3 length equals 11 residues.

In its sample, this clonotype was seen a few times. The chain links TRBV12-3 or TRBV12-4 to TRBJ2-6; possible D gene TRBD2, 5 bases. V lost 7 bases and J 0 bases, leaving 10 bases between the germline ends. CDR3 length: 15 residues. The DNA for the CDR3 is TGTGCCAGCACCCCGAGGGTCTCTGGGGCCAACGTCCTGACTTTC. Encoded protein: CASTPRVSGANVLTF.

The chain combines TRBV12-3 or TRBV12-4 with TRBJ2-3; 15 positions agree with TRBD2. Trimming cost V 4 bases and J 1 base; bases outside gene matches: 6. The CDR3 runs to 18 residues. The CDR3: CASSSGTSGGPGTDTQYF. CDR3 sequence (DNA): TGTGCCAGCAGTTCCGGGACTAGCGGGGGGCCAGGCACAGATACGCAGTATTTT.

The chain couples TRBV28 to TRBJ2-5, with a weak D call TRBD1 (6 bases). There are 16 residues in the CDR3. V lost 5 bases and J lost 4, with 20 bases in between. Per the germline V gene, CDR1 is MDHEN and CDR2 is SYDVKM. CDR3 bases: TGTGCCAGCAGTACCTCCGCCCGGACAGCTCTAGAGACCCAGTACTTC. Translation: CASSTSARTALETQYF.

The genes are TRBV7-8 and TRBJ2-1; D gene unclear. In germline, CDR1 is SGHVS, CDR2 FQNEAQ. The CDR3 consists of 15 residues. The V end was cut by 2 bases, the J end by 0 bases, with 8 bases between. CDR3 protein: CASSLNSRSYNEQFF. CDR3 DNA: TGTGCCAGCAGCTTAAACTCCCGCTCCTACAATGAGCAGTTCTTC. Looking up the rest from reference TRBV7-8 and TRBJ2-1 gives the full variable domain: GAGVSQSPRYKVAKRGQDVALRCDPISGHVSLFWYQQALGQGPEFLTYFQNEAQLDKSGLPSDRFFAERPEGSVSTLKIQRTQQEDSAVYLCASSLNSRSYNEQFFGPGTRLTVL.

The chain combines TRBV7-2 with TRBJ2-3, with TRBD2 identical over 9 bases. The CDR3 is 16 amino acids. Losses at the gene ends were 4 bases for V and 1 base for J; bases not matched to a gene: 6. Germline V lookup: CDR1 SGHTA, CDR2 FQGNSA. This CDR3 is CASSYGTSRRTDTQYF. The CDR3 bases are TGTGCCAGCAGCTACGGGACTAGCAGACGCACAGATACGCAGTATTTT.

This sequence joins TRBV12-3 or TRBV12-4 and TRBJ2-5; TRBD1 agrees at 7 bases. Trimming removed 6 bases from V and 2 bases from J; junction bases left unmatched: 12. The CDR3 covers 16 residues. CDR3 protein: CASSPAGTASQETQYF. As DNA, the CDR3 is TGTGCCAGCAGCCCCGCAGGGACAGCCTCTCAAGAGACCCAGTACTTC.

Here the CDR3 reads CASGGRGREKLFF. The CDR3 DNA reads as TGTGCCAGCGGTGGCAGGGGGCGTGAAAAACTGTTTTTT. V gene TRBV6-1 combines with J gene TRBJ1-4, with 8 bases lining up with TRBD1. V lost 8 bases to trimming and J lost 7 bases; unmatched junction nucleotides: 6. Germline values: CDR1 MNHNS, CDR2 SASEGT. There are 13 residues in the CDR3.

This clonotype has just a few counts. This sequence joins TRBV7-2 and TRBJ1-2; D is possibly TRBD1 (6 bases). CDR1 is SGHTA, CDR2 FQGNSA, per germline. The CDR3 covers 16 residues. The V gene lost 3 bases and the J gene lost 0 bases, with 14 bases spanning the gap. The CDR3 nucleotides read TGTGCCAGCAGCTTGACCGGGACACCCTCTAACTATGGCTACACCTTC. It codes for CASSLTGTPSNYGYTF.

The V and J genes are TRBV7-2 and TRBJ2-1; unclear D gene. CDR1 SGHTA and CDR2 FQGNSA come from the germline V gene. The CDR3 is made up of 15 amino acids. The germline V and J ends were trimmed by 2 bases and 0 bases, with 8 bases remaining between them. The CDR3 loop is CASSLTMGSYNEQFF. As DNA, the CDR3 is TGTGCCAGCAGCTTAACGATGGGCTCCTACAATGAGCAGTTCTTC.

V and J are TRBV20-1 and TRBJ1-5, with 9 bases identical to TRBD1. Per the germline V gene, CDR1 is DFQATT and CDR2 is SNEGSKA (reference sequence). Trimming removed 0 bases from V and 5 bases from J; junction bases left unmatched: 2. The CDR3 has 14 residues. This CDR3 reads CSAREGTGYQPQHF. DNA for the CDR3: TGCAGTGCTAGAGAGGGGACAGGGTATCAGCCCCAGCATTTT.

This clonotype showed up just a few times. V is TRBV28 and J is TRBJ2-2, with 8 bases fitting TRBD1. After removal of 4 bases from V and 5 bases from J, the junction contained 12 bases not matched to a gene. This CDR3 is 17 amino acids long. Per the germline V gene, CDR1 is MDHEN and CDR2 is SYDVKM. DNA for the CDR3: TGTGCCAGCAGTTCCCGTTTCGGGACAGGCTTTACCGGGGAGCTGTTTTTT. It specifies CASSSRFGTGFTGELFF.

The chain is built from TRBV5-1 and TRBJ2-5; D is possibly TRBD2 (5 bases). Germline CDR1 reads SGHRS; CDR2 reads YFSETQ. The CDR3 loop spans 15 amino acids. Between the trimmed V and J ends, which lost 1 base and 3 bases, there was a span of 13 bases. CDR3 sequence (DNA): TGCGCCAGCAGCTTGCAGACGGGGATGGAAGAGACCCAGTACTTC. Amino acid sequence: CASSLQTGMEETQYF.

The gene calls are TRBV28 and TRBJ1-2; D is ambiguous. The germline gives CDR1 MDHEN, CDR2 SYDVKM. The CDR3 extends over 16 amino acids. With 1 base removed from V and 6 bases from J, the gap between germline ends came to 18 bases. The CDR3 spells CASSLSPGEGSDGYTF. The CDR3 DNA reads as TGTGCCAGCAGTTTATCCCCGGGTGAGGGATCGGATGGCTACACCTTC.

This clonotype was detected a few times. The chain uses TRBV6-1 and TRBJ1-5; D is unresolved. Germline V gene lookup returns CDR1 MNHNS and CDR2 SASEGT. The CDR3 length is 14 residues. V shed 1 base and J shed 7 bases, with 11 bases lying between them. The CDR3 DNA sequence: TGTGCCAGCAGTGAAGAGATGGGTAGGCAGCCCCAGCATTTT. Amino acids: CASSEEMGRQPQHF.

This chain joins TRBV28 and TRBJ2-3, with D possibly being TRBD1 (6 bases). Trimming shortened V by 2 bases and J by 0 bases, and 9 bases separated the two germline ends. This CDR3 contains 15 residues. Germline V CDR1 and CDR2: MDHEN, SYDVKM. The CDR3 nucleotides read TGTGCCAGCAGTTTAAGTGGACAGAGCACAGATACGCAGTATTTT. Its translation: CASSLSGQSTDTQYF.

The chain recombines TRBV27 with TRBJ2-3, with TRBD2 matching 12 bases. The CDR3 runs 12 residues. CDR1 is MNHEY and CDR2 is SMNVEV in the germline V gene (reference sequence). With 5 bases clipped from V and 9 bases from J, the junction kept 0 bases outside the gene matches. CDR3 sequence: CASSTSGRTQYF. The CDR3 DNA is TGTGCCAGCAGTACTAGCGGGAGGACGCAGTATTTT.

J is TRBJ1-2 and V is TRBV5-4; D uncertain. V lost 4 bases to trimming and J lost 6 bases, with 16 bases between them. Germline loops: CDR1 SGHNT, CDR2 YYREEE (reference sequence). The CDR3 spans 14 residues. The CDR3: CASSKEQRKHGYTF. The CDR3 DNA sequence: TGTGCCAGCAGCAAGGAACAGAGGAAACATGGCTACACCTTC.

This chain uses TRBV2 with TRBJ2-7, with D maybe TRBD2 (5 bases). Germline CDR1 SNHLY, CDR2 FYNNEI. V was clipped by 5 bases and J by 7 bases, with 18 bases between them. The CDR3 runs to 14 residues. DNA of the CDR3: TGTGCCAGCAGTTATAGGCCCGGCGGGTGGGAGCAGTACTTC. As protein: CASSYRPGGWEQYF.

The CDR3: CASSVARTGATGNTIYF. Written as DNA, the CDR3 is TGTGCCAGCAGTGTGGCCCGGACAGGGGCTACTGGAAACACCATATATTTT. The V call is TRBV6-1, the J call TRBJ1-3; 9 nucleotides align to TRBD1. The germline V gene encodes CDR1 MNHNS and CDR2 SASEGT. The CDR3 spans 17 residues. The V gene end was trimmed by 4 bases and the J gene end by 2 bases; junction bases not matched to a gene: 9.

The V and J genes are TRBV2 and TRBJ1-1; D not certain. The CDR3 is made up of 13 amino acids. Trimming removed 4 bases at V and 4 bases at J, with 10 bases between. Germline V gives CDR1 SNHLY, CDR2 FYNNEI. The CDR3 nucleotides are TGTGCCAGCAGTGGTGTAGGTTCCACTGAAGCTTTCTTT. This gives the protein CASSGVGSTEAFF. Using reference TRBV2 and TRBJ1-1 for the parts outside the CDR3, the full variable domain is EPEVTQTPSHQVTQMGQEVILRCVPISNHLYFYWYRQILGQKVEFLVSFYNNEISEKSEIFDDQFSVERPDGSNFTLKIRSTKLEDSAMYFCASSGVGSTEAFFGQGTRLTVV.

The J gene is TRBJ2-3, the V gene TRBV2; D is uncertain. Germline lookup yields CDR1 SNHLY and CDR2 FYNNEI. V dropped 8 bases and J dropped 2 bases, with 14 bases sitting between them. The CDR3 totals 14 residues. In DNA, the CDR3 is TGTGCCAGCCACTATTACAGCTACACAGATACGCAGTATTTT. It encodes CASHYYSYTDTQYF.

There are many counts of this clonotype. J is TRBJ2-4 and V is TRBV7-2; D perhaps matches TRBD1 (6 bases). There are 18 residues in the CDR3. V was trimmed by 1 base and J by 0 bases, leaving 16 bases between them. Germline V gives CDR1 SGHTA, CDR2 FQGNSA. This CDR3 is CASSLEEDSSLAKNIQYF. The CDR3 DNA reads as TGTGCCAGCAGCTTAGAGGAGGACAGCAGCCTAGCCAAAAACATTCAGTACTTC.

This clonotype appeared a few times. The V and J genes are TRBV6-1 and TRBJ2-2; 7 bases map to TRBD1. V dropped 5 bases and J dropped 6; count of bases not matched to a gene: 18. The CDR3 extends over 18 amino acids. The germline gives CDR1 MNHNS, CDR2 SASEGT. The CDR3 region has the DNA TGTGCCAGCAGTTCCCGGGACAGATTTCCCCTTAGCCCCGGGGAGCTGTTTTTT. Translated, it gives CASSSRDRFPLSPGELFF.

The chain uses TRBV7-9 and TRBJ2-1, with TRBD1 matching 9 bases. The CDR3 sequence is 17 residues long. Trimming removed 5 bases from V and 3 bases from J; junction bases left unmatched: 11. Germline V gene sequence: CDR1 SEHNR, CDR2 FQNEAQ (reference sequence). The CDR3 DNA follows: TGTGCCAGCAGCCCGTTTCCCGGGACAGGGAGCTACAATGAGCAGTTCTTC. Translating it yields CASSPFPGTGSYNEQFF.

This clonotype appeared a few times. The chain employs TRBV6-1 and TRBJ2-7; TRBD2 agrees at 7 bases. The CDR3 extends over 18 amino acids. Germline lookup yields CDR1 MNHNS and CDR2 SASEGT. V shed 4 bases and J 4 bases; nucleotides not matched to a gene: 19. This chain's CDR3 is CASSAARGSRSVLYEQYF. The CDR3 DNA reads as TGTGCCAGCAGTGCCGCACGCGGGAGCCGGTCCGTTTTATACGAGCAGTACTTC.

In this sample, this clonotype turned up many times. This chain uses TRBV7-2 with TRBJ2-7, with D possibly TRBD2 on 5 matching bases. CDR1 is SGHTA, CDR2 FQGNSA, per germline. The CDR3 spans 16 residues. Between the trimmed V and J ends, which lost 5 bases and 1 base, there was a span of 18 bases. CDR3 in amino acids: CASSPRGQLSSYEQYF. The CDR3 nucleotides are TGTGCCAGCAGCCCCCGCGGGCAGCTATCTTCCTACGAGCAGTACTTC. The variable domain in full, with the rest retrieved from reference TRBV7-2 and TRBJ2-7, is GAGVSQSPSNKVTEKGKDVELRCDPISGHTALYWYRQSLGQGLEFLIYFQGNSAPDKSGLPSDRFSAERTGGSVSTLTIQRTQQEDSAVYLCASSPRGQLSSYEQYFGPGTRLTVT.

This clonotype occurred many times. CDR3 amino acids: CASSRTTGGAKNIQYF. The CDR3, as DNA: TGTGCCAGCAGCCGTACGACAGGGGGGGCCAAAAACATTCAGTACTTC. This chain joins TRBV7-2 and TRBJ2-4; the match to TRBD1 covers 9 bases. V was clipped by 5 bases and J by 1 base; unmatched bases: 6. Germline lookup yields CDR1 SGHTA and CDR2 FQGNSA. This CDR3 region has 16 residues.

The CDR3 nucleotides are TGTGCCAGCAGTTCCCCCCGGGACAGGGGGATCTACAATGAGCAGTTCTTC. Residues: CASSSPRDRGIYNEQFF. The rearrangement links TRBV28 to TRBJ2-1; 11 nucleotides align to TRBD1. The germline gives CDR1 MDHEN, CDR2 SYDVKM. The junction had 8 bases not matched to a gene; V was cut back by 4 bases and J by 3 bases. The CDR3 has 17 residues.